These T cell receptor beta chains were read from a single sample in a study of blood T cell repertoires in COVID-19. Repertoires were generated with immunoSEQ multiplex PCR, while TCRdb's copy carries only in-frame clones and drops some. Of roughly 200,000 clones detected, 75% to 85% appear once; the ten largest clones hold roughly 1.2%. The sequenced material came from peripheral blood. Receptors originate from a woman younger than 45 with COVID-19, enrolled during active disease. CDR3s include the opening cysteine and the closing phenylalanine or tryptophan. A D gene is named only where the DNA matches it firmly. Rows may omit the clone size; those that give it use once, few, many or a size class.

CASSLVSRETQYF,TGTGCCAGCAGCTTAGTATCCAGGGAGACCCAGTACTTC,TRBJ2-5,-,-,TRBV7-2
CASSLGEEGNTIYF,TGCGCCAGCAGCTTAGGGGAAGAAGGAAACACCATATATTTT,TRBJ1-3,-,once,TRBV5-1
CASSLGTSNYGYTF,TGTGCCAGCAGCTTAGGGACATCTAACTATGGCTACACCTTC,TRBJ1-2,-,-,TRBV7-8
CSASKGADQPQHF,TGCAGTGCTAGTAAGGGGGCAGATCAGCCCCAGCATTTT,TRBJ1-5,TRBD1,-,TRBV20-1
CASSYSLGQGTEAFF,TGTGCCAGCAGTTACTCGCTAGGACAGGGGACTGAAGCTTTCTTT,TRBJ1-1,TRBD1,-,TRBV6-2/TRBV6-3
CASSYSPRGNQPQHF,TGTGCCAGCAGTTACTCTCCCAGGGGCAATCAGCCCCAGCATTTT,TRBJ1-5,-,-,TRBV6-2/TRBV6-3
CATSLRLAPRSDTQYF,TGTGCCACCAGCTTGCGACTAGCCCCTCGTTCAGATACGCAGTATTTT,TRBJ2-3,TRBD2,-,TRBV15
CASSLRGRETQYF,TGTGCCAGCAGTCTTAGGGGGCGCGAGACCCAGTACTTC,TRBJ2-5,TRBD1,-,TRBV12-3/TRBV12-4
CASSLVASGYQETQYF,TGTGCCAGCAGCTTAGTGGCTAGCGGGTACCAAGAGACCCAGTACTTC,TRBJ2-5,TRBD2,-,TRBV7-9
CASKKTANTEAFF,TGTGCCAGCAAGAAGACAGCGAACACTGAAGCTTTCTTT,TRBJ1-1,-,-,TRBV7-2
CASRLDRGRNEQYF,TGTGCCAGCAGGTTGGACAGGGGGCGCAACGAGCAGTACTTC,TRBJ2-7,TRBD1,-,TRBV28
CAWSGTGQETQYF,TGTGCCTGGAGCGGGACAGGCCAAGAGACCCAGTACTTC,TRBJ2-5,TRBD1,-,TRBV30
CASAWTGDTDTQYF,TGTGCCAGTGCTTGGACAGGGGACACAGATACGCAGTATTTT,TRBJ2-3,TRBD1,-,TRBV6-5
CASRPGQGPYEQYF,TGTGCCAGCAGGCCGGGACAGGGACCCTACGAGCAGTACTTC,TRBJ2-7,TRBD1,-,TRBV27
CASSSGSGANVLTF,TGTGCCAGCAGCTCAGGGTCTGGGGCCAACGTCCTGACTTTC,TRBJ2-6,-,-,TRBV7-8
CASSRTGTQQETQYF,TGTGCCAGCAGCCGCACCGGGACACAACAAGAGACCCAGTACTTC,TRBJ2-5,-,-,TRBV7-3
CASSIAASGVDEQFF,TGTGCCAGTAGTATTGCGGCTAGCGGTGTGGATGAGCAGTTCTTC,TRBJ2-1,TRBD2,-,TRBV19
CASSPIYPAGPAEQYF,TGCGCCAGCAGCCCAATCTATCCAGCGGGGCCGGCCGAGCAGTACTTC,TRBJ2-7,TRBD2,-,TRBV4-3
CASSRGTPYGYTF,TGTGCCAGTAGTAGGGGGACACCTTATGGCTACACCTTC,TRBJ1-2,-,-,TRBV19
CASSLRGSSGNTIYF,TGTGCCAGCAGCTTACGAGGATCGTCTGGAAACACCATATATTTT,TRBJ1-3,-,-,TRBV5-4
CASSYNGNTEAFF,TGTGCCAGCAGTTACAACGGGAACACTGAAGCTTTCTTT,TRBJ1-1,-,-,TRBV6-5
CASSRAIGASGETQYF,TGTGCCAGCAGCCGGGCCATAGGAGCTAGCGGAGAGACCCAGTACTTC,TRBJ2-5,TRBD2,-,TRBV3-1/TRBV3-2